This record concerns one T cell receptor beta chain sequence. This specimen comes from a study of control samples from healthy donors and cancer patients. The table came from immunoSEQ multiplex PCR; TCRdb's copy has only in-frame clones and leaves some out. The table includes about 92,000 clones, approximately 78% detected once. This CDR3 contains 13 residues. CDR1 SNHLY and CDR2 FYNNEI come from the germline V gene. With 7 bases clipped from V and 5 bases from J, the junction kept 7 bases outside the gene matches. The gene calls are TRBV2 and TRBJ2-7, with 8 positions matching TRBD1. The sample taken for sequencing was blood. The source of this sequence is a woman aged 60-75 years in good health. The CDR3 protein is CASTEDRAHEQYF. CDR3 nucleotide sequence: TGTGCCAGCACCGAGGACAGGGCCCACGAGCAGTACTTC. Supplemented by reference TRBV2 and TRBJ2-7, the full variable domain reads EPEVTQTPSHQVTQMGQEVILRCVPISNHLYFYWYRQILGQKVEFLVSFYNNEISEKSEIFDDQFSVERPDGSNFTLKIRSTKLEDSAMYFCASTEDRAHEQYFGPGTRLTVT.